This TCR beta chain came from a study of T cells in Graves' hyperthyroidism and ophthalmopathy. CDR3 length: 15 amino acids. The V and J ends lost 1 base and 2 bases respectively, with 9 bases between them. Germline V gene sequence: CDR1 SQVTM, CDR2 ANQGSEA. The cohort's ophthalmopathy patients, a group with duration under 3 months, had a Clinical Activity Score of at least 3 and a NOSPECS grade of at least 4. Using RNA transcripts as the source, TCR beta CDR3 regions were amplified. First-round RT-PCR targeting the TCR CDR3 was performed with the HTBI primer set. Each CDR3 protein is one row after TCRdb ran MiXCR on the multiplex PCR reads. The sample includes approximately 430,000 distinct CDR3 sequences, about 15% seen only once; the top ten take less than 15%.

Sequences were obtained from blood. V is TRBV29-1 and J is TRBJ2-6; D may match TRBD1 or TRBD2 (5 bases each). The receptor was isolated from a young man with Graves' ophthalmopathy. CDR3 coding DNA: TGCAGCGTTGAAGGTCGGGACGCTGGGGCCAACGTCCTGACTTTC. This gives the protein CSVEGRDAGANVLTF.